The 16 T cell receptor beta chains presented below share a single source sample, sequenced in a study of OX40 agonist ivuxolimab in advanced cancers. Sequencing used immunoSEQ multiplex PCR; TCRdb keeps in-frame clones, though not all of them. The table records approximately 110,000 clones, about 90% of them present only once. Sequencing was performed on CD4+ or CD8+ T cells sorted from blood, taken in a trial of the OX40 agonist ivuxolimab. These TCRs come from an adult with an advanced solid tumor such as melanoma, head and neck, liver or kidney cancer.

V is TRBV9 and J is TRBJ2-5, with a tentative D call TRBD2 (5 bases). CDR1 is SGDLS, CDR2 YYNGEE, per germline. V lost 0 bases, J lost 5 bases, and 5 bases lay in between. This CDR3 contains 12 residues. The CDR3 is CASSVVAETQYF. The CDR3 nucleotides read TGTGCCAGCAGCGTAGTAGCGGAGACCCAGTACTTC.

The V gene is TRBV7-3, the J gene TRBJ2-3; TRBD1 is a possible D gene (6 bases). This CDR3 comprises 14 residues. Deletions cut 3 bases from V and 2 bases from J, with 9 bases between. Germline CDR1 SGHTA, CDR2 FQGTGA. The CDR3 reads CASSLGHPTDTQYF. For the CDR3, the DNA is TGTGCCAGCAGCTTGGGACACCCCACAGATACGCAGTATTTT.

This chain connects TRBV6-6 to TRBJ1-1; 7 positions match TRBD1. J lost 10 bases, V lost 5 bases, and 13 bases had no gene match. The CDR3 totals 14 residues. Per germline, CDR1 MNHNY and CDR2 SVGAGI (reference sequence). The CDR3 loop reads CASSVDRASISAFF. CDR3 nucleotide sequence: TGTGCCAGCAGTGTTGACAGGGCAAGTATTTCAGCTTTCTTT.

V is TRBV7-2 and J is TRBJ1-5; tentative D call: TRBD1 (5 bases). CDR1 and CDR2 (germline): SGHTA, FQGNSA. This CDR3 region has 15 residues. Trimming stripped 4 bases from V and 10 bases from J, with 20 bases between. CDR3 DNA sequence: TGTGCCAGCAGCTCGGGACTTACCCAGTGGTTTCCCCAGCATTTT. Translation gives CASSSGLTQWFPQHF.

The V and J genes are TRBV28 and TRBJ2-6; D is uncertain. In germline, CDR1 is MDHEN, CDR2 SYDVKM. Trimming took 6 bases from V and 0 from J, leaving 9 bases between them. The CDR3 loop spans 15 amino acids. The CDR3 region is CASSSTVSGANVLTF. DNA for the CDR3: TGTGCCAGCAGCTCAACAGTCTCTGGGGCCAACGTCCTGACTTTC.

The CDR3: CASSVAQDTQYF. In DNA, the CDR3 is TGTGCCAGCAGCGTAGCTCAAGATACGCAGTATTTT. The genes are TRBV9 and TRBJ2-3; D not resolved. The V gene's germline CDR1 is SGDLS and CDR2 YYNGEE. V dropped 0 bases and J dropped 5 bases, with 4 bases sitting between them. This CDR3 has 12 amino acids.

This chain uses TRBV19 with TRBJ1-2; no clear D. The germline gives CDR1 LNHDA, CDR2 SQIVND (reference sequence). The ends were cut back, 9 bases at V and 3 bases at J, with 14 bases in the middle. This CDR3 region has 13 residues. The chain's CDR3 is CASSLETYYGYTF. The CDR3 DNA sequence: TGTGCCAGCTCCCTTGAGACGTACTATGGCTACACCTTC.

This sequence joins TRBV27 and TRBJ2-2; D is uncertain. Trimming left V 3 bases short and J 0 bases short, with 8 bases between. This CDR3 comprises 15 residues. Germline CDR1 and CDR2: MNHEY and SMNVEV (reference sequence). The CDR3 is CASSLPPPNTGELFF. DNA for the CDR3: TGTGCCAGCAGTTTGCCACCACCGAACACCGGGGAGCTGTTTTTT.

With respect to this clone: Other DNA variants within this sample encode the same CDR3. This sequence joins TRBV19 and TRBJ1-4; 8 nucleotides line up with TRBD1. With V trimmed by 3 bases and J by 8 bases, 5 bases remained unmatched. CDR3 length equals 14 residues. Germline V gene lookup returns CDR1 LNHDA and CDR2 SQIVND (reference sequence). The CDR3 DNA follows: TGTGCCAGTAGTATTGGACAGGGTGGCGAAAAACTGTTTTTT. Its protein is CASSIGQGGEKLFF.

This clone was counted once. J is TRBJ2-2 and V is TRBV5-4; D call uncertain. The CDR3 consists of 14 residues. V was pared by 0 bases and J by 1 base, with 4 bases between. Germline CDR1 is SGHNT and CDR2 is YYREEE (reference sequence). The CDR3 is CASSLEGNTGELFF. The CDR3 DNA reads TGTGCCAGCAGCTTGGAGGGGAACACCGGGGAGCTGTTTTTT.

The gene calls are TRBV5-1 and TRBJ2-2; 15 bases agree with TRBD2. The germline gives CDR1 SGHRS, CDR2 YFSETQ. The CDR3 is made up of 15 amino acids. Germline trimming cut 9 bases from V and 6 bases from J; bases unmatched to any gene: 6. CDR3 bases: TGCGCCACCTCCGGACTAGCGGGAGGGCCCGGGGAGCTGTTTTTT. Protein: CATSGLAGGPGELFF.

The chain links TRBV5-6 to TRBJ2-1; tentatively, D is TRBD2 (5 bases). This CDR3 has 19 residues. Germline V gives CDR1 SGHDT, CDR2 YYEEEE. The V end was cut by 1 base, the J end by 0 bases, with 20 bases between. The CDR3 here is CASSLWRFLGVSSYNEQFF. The CDR3 DNA reads TGTGCCAGCAGCTTGTGGAGGTTCCTAGGCGTGAGCTCCTACAATGAGCAGTTCTTC.

The rearrangement uses TRBV5-8 and TRBJ1-1; the D is unclear. The germline CDR1 and CDR2 sequences are SGHTS and YDEGEE. CDR3 length: 13 amino acids. Trimming took 2 bases from V and 3 from J, leaving 8 bases between them. The CDR3 DNA reads as TGTGCCAGCAGCTTCAACCGGGACACTGAAGCTTTCTTT. Its translation is CASSFNRDTEAFF.

This clone was observed a single time. The V gene is TRBV5-1, the J gene TRBJ2-3; 7 bases line up with TRBD2. Losses at the gene ends were 5 bases for V and 5 bases for J; bases not matched to a gene: 11. Looked up from germline, CDR1 is SGHRS and CDR2 is YFSETQ. There are 15 residues in the CDR3. CDR3 in amino acids: CASRYTSSGGDTQYF. The CDR3 region has the DNA TGCGCCAGCAGGTACACTAGTTCGGGGGGAGATACGCAGTATTTT.

The chain links TRBV11-3 to TRBJ1-1; TRBD1 agrees at 7 bases. V trimming: 5 bases; J trimming: 4 bases; junction bases outside the gene matches: 4. Germline CDR1 SGHNT, CDR2 YENEEA. The CDR3 contains 13 residues. CDR3 region: CASSPQGVTEAFF. Written as DNA, the CDR3 is TGTGCCAGCAGCCCCCAGGGGGTCACTGAAGCTTTCTTT.

This sequence joins TRBV5-6 and TRBJ2-5; no clear D. This CDR3 region has 15 residues. Germline CDR1 is SGHDT and CDR2 is YYEEEE. V was clipped by 4 bases and J by 7 bases, with 20 bases between them. CDR3 region: CASSPTTGRIGTQYF. The CDR3 nucleotides are TGTGCCAGCAGCCCCACGACGGGTAGGATAGGGACCCAGTACTTC.